This T cell receptor (beta chain) was obtained from a study of blood T cell repertoires in COVID-19. Study information: Some COVID-19 samples were acute and others convalescent; all came from the United States, Italy and Spain.

J was trimmed by 5 bases and V by 5 bases; bases with no gene match: 10. Germline values: CDR1 MDHEN, CDR2 SYDVKM. This CDR3 is built from 15 residues. This clone turned up a few times. The assay was immunoSEQ multiplex PCR, and TCRdb's table has in-frame clones only and misses some. Among about 96,000 clones listed, roughly 80% were seen once. The TCR was taken from an older woman with acute or convalescent COVID-19. Sequencing used peripheral blood. The gene calls are TRBV28 and TRBJ2-7, with 9 bases fitting TRBD1. The CDR3 loop reads CASSIPQGAAHEQYF. DNA for the CDR3: TGTGCCAGCAGTATACCACAGGGGGCGGCCCACGAGCAGTACTTC.